These 17 T cell receptor beta chains originate from one sample sequenced in a study of blood T cell repertoires in COVID-19. Data came from immunoSEQ multiplex PCR; TCRdb stores just in-frame clones and leaves some out. The sample lists tens of thousands of clones, around 89% occurring once. What was sequenced was peripheral blood. These receptor sequences come from a man aged 65 to 79 with active or convalescent COVID-19.

The chain has TRBV28 and TRBJ2-3; maybe TRBD2 (6 bases). CDR3 length equals 17 residues. The ends were cut back, 4 bases at V and 1 base at J, with 18 bases in the middle. In germline, CDR1 is MDHEN, CDR2 SYDVKM. CDR3 nucleotide sequence: TGTGCCAGCAGTTCCGGTGGGCGGGACGCTGGCACAGATACGCAGTATTTT. Its protein product is CASSSGGRDAGTDTQYF.

The chain combines TRBV12-3 or TRBV12-4 with TRBJ1-1, with a possible D match to TRBD1 (5 bases). CDR3 length: 13 residues. With 6 bases removed from V and 0 bases from J, the gap between germline ends came to 8 bases. CDR3 loop: CASRPGVNTEAFF. The CDR3 nucleotides read TGTGCCAGCAGGCCGGGGGTGAACACTGAAGCTTTCTTT.

CDR3 sequence (DNA): TGTGCCAGCCATTACGGAGGGGGAGGGGGTCAGCCCCAGCATTTT. Amino acids: CASHYGGGGGQPQHF. The V and J genes are TRBV28 and TRBJ1-5; possibly TRBD1 for D (6 bases). The CDR3 is made up of 15 amino acids. Per the germline V gene, CDR1 is MDHEN and CDR2 is SYDVKM. V was shortened by 8 bases and J by 6 bases, with 20 bases between the two germline ends.

This chain connects TRBV19 to TRBJ2-7; 9 nucleotides match TRBD2. The CDR3 sequence is 16 residues long. V lost 4 bases to trimming and J lost 4 bases; unmatched junction nucleotides: 11. CDR1 LNHDA and CDR2 SQIVND come from the germline V gene (reference sequence). The CDR3 nucleotides read TGTGCCAGTAGTACCCAAGCGGGAGGCCAGACGTACGAGCAGTACTTC. It specifies CASSTQAGGQTYEQYF.

The rearrangement uses TRBV7-9 and TRBJ1-2; D is possibly TRBD1 (6 bases). Trimming took 1 base from V and 5 from J, leaving 14 bases between them. Germline V CDR1 and CDR2: SEHNR, FQNEAQ (reference sequence). The CDR3 is 15 amino acids. This CDR3 is CASSLGISGQYGYTF. CDR3 DNA: TGTGCCAGCAGCTTAGGGATTTCCGGACAGTATGGCTACACCTTC.

The rearrangement links TRBV7-8 to TRBJ2-7; the match to TRBD1 covers 9 bases. This CDR3 is 13 amino acids long. The V gene end was trimmed by 8 bases and the J gene end by 3 bases; junction bases not matched to a gene: 5. Germline V gives CDR1 SGHVS, CDR2 FQNEAQ. CDR3 sequence (DNA): TGTGCCAGCCAACAGGGGGCATTCTACGAGCAGTACTTC. It translates to CASQQGAFYEQYF.

This chain connects TRBV6-4 to TRBJ1-5, with unresolved D. This CDR3 contains 13 residues. Trimming cost V 3 bases and J 3 bases, with 6 bases left between them. Germline loops: CDR1 MRHNA, CDR2 SNTAGT. The CDR3 loop reads CASSEQSNQPQHF. CDR3 coding DNA: TGTGCCAGCAGTGAGCAGTCCAATCAGCCCCAGCATTTT.

This chain joins TRBV5-6 and TRBJ1-2; 10 bases are shared with TRBD1. Trimming took 3 bases from V and 9 from J; bases not matched to a gene: 5. In germline, CDR1 is SGHDT, CDR2 YYEEEE. CDR3 length: 13 amino acids. CDR3 amino acids: CASSSTGGSSYTF. In nucleotides, the CDR3 is TGTGCCAGCAGCTCGACAGGGGGCTCTAGCTACACCTTC.

V is TRBV24-1 and J is TRBJ2-2; TRBD2 aligns across 8 bases. CDR3 size: 15 residues. The germline CDR1 and CDR2 sequences are KGHDR and SFDVKD. V was clipped by 5 bases and J by 5 bases; unmatched bases: 6. CDR3 sequence reads: CATSVPGGPTGELFF. The CDR3, as DNA: TGTGCCACCAGTGTGCCGGGAGGGCCTACCGGGGAGCTGTTTTTT.

The V and J genes are TRBV19 and TRBJ2-7; 7 bases fit TRBD1. Germline assignment: CDR1 LNHDA and CDR2 SQIVND (reference sequence). Trimming took 9 bases from V and 2 from J; bases not matched to a gene: 4. The CDR3 is 12 residues long. CDR3 in amino acids: CARRQGTYEQYF. In DNA, the CDR3 is TGTGCCAGGAGACAGGGTACCTACGAGCAGTACTTC.

The genes are TRBV18 and TRBJ2-5, with no clear D. Trimming cost V 6 bases and J 5 bases, with 13 bases left between them. This CDR3 contains 13 residues. The germline V gene encodes CDR1 KGHSH and CDR2 LQKENI. CDR3 amino acids: CASSPTEMETQYF. The CDR3 DNA reads TGTGCCAGCTCTCCGACTGAGATGGAGACCCAGTACTTC.

The chain carries TRBV24-1 and TRBJ2-2; 12 bases fit TRBD1. Trimming took 4 bases from V and 6 from J; bases not matched to a gene: 8. The CDR3 spans 17 residues. The germline V gene encodes CDR1 KGHDR and CDR2 SFDVKD. CDR3 loop: CATSDSGTGGASGELFF. The DNA for the CDR3 is TGTGCCACCAGTGACTCTGGGACAGGGGGCGCTTCCGGGGAGCTGTTTTTT.

The chain carries TRBV4-1 and TRBJ1-3; D gene ambiguous. V dropped 4 bases and J dropped 4 bases, with 11 bases sitting between them. In germline, CDR1 is MGHRA, CDR2 YSYEKL. The CDR3 runs to 14 residues. The CDR3 bases are TGCGCCAGCAGCCCCGAGAACTGGGGAAACACCATATATTTT. This translates into CASSPENWGNTIYF.

This sequence joins TRBV5-4 and TRBJ2-1; the D gene is possibly TRBD1 (6 bases). Germline values: CDR1 SGHNT, CDR2 YYREEE (reference sequence). The CDR3 is 16 amino acids. Trimming pared 0 bases from V and 1 base from J, leaving 11 bases between. The CDR3 sequence is CASSLAGQPSYNEQFF. DNA of the CDR3: TGTGCCAGCAGCTTGGCAGGACAGCCGTCCTACAATGAGCAGTTCTTC.

The chain has TRBV4-2 and TRBJ2-5; D perhaps matches TRBD2 (5 bases). Germline values: CDR1 LGHNA, CDR2 YNFKEQ. The V and J ends lost 4 bases and 4 bases respectively, with 16 bases between them. The CDR3 sequence is 15 residues long. The CDR3 DNA reads as TGTGCCAGCAGCCCCCCGGGAACCGAGGGAGAGACCCAGTACTTC. It yields the protein CASSPPGTEGETQYF.

This chain joins TRBV29-1 and TRBJ1-4, with 12 bases matching TRBD1. This CDR3 comprises 13 residues. The J segment lost 7 bases and the V segment lost 4 bases, leaving 1 base of the junction unmatched. Germline V gene data show CDR1 as SQVTM and CDR2 as ANQGSEA. In DNA, the CDR3 is TGCAGCGTTGGGGACAGGGGGCGTGAAAAACTGTTTTTT. Protein product: CSVGDRGREKLFF.

This sequence joins TRBV24-1 and TRBJ2-1; TRBD2 might be the D (7 bases). The CDR3 spans 15 residues. Germline CDR1 reads KGHDR; CDR2 reads SFDVKD. V shed 4 bases and J shed 8 bases, with 17 bases lying between them. The CDR3 DNA follows: TGTGCCACCAGTGAGCCGAGGGGGGGTGTCTATGAGCAGTTCTTC. Amino acids: CATSEPRGGVYEQFF.